One and the same sample provided the 13 T cell receptor beta chains below, sequenced in a study of cytomegalovirus exposure and HLA in healthy donors. TCRdb keeps only in-frame clones here, not all; method: immunoSEQ multiplex PCR. The sample shows about 130,000 clones, approximately 92% of them seen only once. Input material: PBMCs. The receptors stem from a woman aged 18 to 35 in good health and CMV-seropositive.

The chain recombines TRBV9 with TRBJ2-3; 8 nucleotides agree with TRBD1. The CDR3 is made up of 15 amino acids. Losses at the gene ends were 3 bases for V and 6 bases for J; bases not matched to a gene: 9. The V gene's germline CDR1 is SGDLS and CDR2 YYNGEE. The chain's CDR3 is CASSAPRGLSDTQYF. CDR3 DNA: TGTGCCAGCAGCGCACCCAGGGGGCTTTCCGATACGCAGTATTTT.

This rearrangement joins TRBV27 to TRBJ1-2; possibly TRBD1 for D (6 bases). V lost 3 bases and J 5 bases, leaving 22 bases between the germline ends. The CDR3 is 17 amino acids. Germline V CDR1 and CDR2: MNHEY, SMNVEV (reference sequence). The CDR3: CASSFLAPSGARYGYTF. The CDR3 nucleotides read TGTGCCAGCAGTTTTCTAGCCCCTTCAGGGGCGAGATATGGCTACACCTTC.

The chain uses TRBV7-2 and TRBJ2-7, with 7 positions matching TRBD1. The CDR3 spans 16 residues. Germline assignment: CDR1 SGHTA and CDR2 FQGNSA. V lost 1 base to trimming and J lost 2 bases; unmatched junction nucleotides: 8. In nucleotides, the CDR3 is TGTGCCAGCAGCTTAGACTACCGGGACAGCACCTACGAGCAGTACTTC. Amino acids: CASSLDYRDSTYEQYF.

This clone was recorded once. This chain connects TRBV5-5 to TRBJ2-7; 7 bases match TRBD1. Germline values: CDR1 SGHKS, CDR2 YYEKEE (reference sequence). The CDR3 totals 15 residues. V shed 4 bases and J 0 bases; nucleotides not matched to a gene: 7. For the CDR3, the DNA is TGTGCCAGCAGCCTGGGACAGCTGAGCTCCTACGAGCAGTACTTC. Its protein product is CASSLGQLSSYEQYF.

The chain combines TRBV7-9 with TRBJ1-3, with D perhaps TRBD1 (5 bases). Germline loops: CDR1 SEHNR, CDR2 FQNEAQ (reference sequence). The CDR3 sequence is 16 residues long. V lost 5 bases and J 8 bases, leaving 22 bases between the germline ends. CDR3 nucleotides: TGTGCCAGCAGCCTCCCCGGTCGGAGGGACGCGCACACCATATATTTT. This encodes CASSLPGRRDAHTIYF.

This clone has a single count. This chain links TRBV30 with TRBJ1-5; TRBD1 agrees at 8 bases. V was clipped by 3 bases and J by 0 bases; unmatched bases: 4. The CDR3 length is 15 residues. Germline V gene lookup returns CDR1 GTSNPN and CDR2 SVGIG (reference sequence). For the CDR3, the DNA is TGTGCCTGGAGGCCGGGACAGGCTAGCAATCAGCCCCAGCATTTT. Residues: CAWRPGQASNQPQHF.

V and J are TRBV9 and TRBJ2-1, with D perhaps TRBD2 (7 bases). CDR3 length: 18 amino acids. V was cut by 0 bases and J by 7 bases, with 23 bases left in between. Germline V gives CDR1 SGDLS, CDR2 YYNGEE. CDR3 sequence (DNA): TGTGCCAGCAGCGTAGACAGGGAGGGCGACCAGCTCGGGAATGAGCAGTTCTTC. This encodes CASSVDREGDQLGNEQFF.

The chain uses TRBV6-5 and TRBJ2-1; 8 nucleotides match TRBD2. CDR1 MNHEY and CDR2 SVGAGI come from the germline V gene. The CDR3 is made up of 15 amino acids. The junction had 2 bases not matched to a gene; V was cut back by 0 bases and J by 4 bases. CDR3: CASSYSSGEYNEQFF. CDR3 in DNA: TGTGCCAGCAGTTACTCTAGCGGGGAATACAATGAGCAGTTCTTC.

This sequence joins TRBV7-6 and TRBJ2-5; no definite D call. Trimming cost V 0 bases and J 2 bases, with 10 bases left between them. Germline loops: CDR1 SGHVS, CDR2 FNYEAQ. CDR3 length equals 15 residues. Written as DNA, the CDR3 is TGTGCCAGCAGCTTAGCGCCACTGAGGCAAGAGACCCAGTACTTC. The encoded protein is CASSLAPLRQETQYF.

The chain links TRBV9 to TRBJ2-1, with 7 bases aligning to TRBD2. Per germline, CDR1 SGDLS and CDR2 YYNGEE. The ends lost 0 bases at V and 3 bases at J; junction bases unmatched: 6. This CDR3 is 16 amino acids long. The CDR3 region is CASSVVGRGSYNEQFF. The CDR3 DNA is TGTGCCAGCAGCGTAGTGGGGCGGGGGAGCTACAATGAGCAGTTCTTC.

The chain employs TRBV27 and TRBJ2-1; 10 positions match TRBD2. V was clipped by 3 bases and J by 7 bases; unmatched bases: 6. The length of the CDR3 is 15 residues. CDR1 and CDR2 (germline): MNHEY, SMNVEV (reference sequence). In nucleotides, the CDR3 is TGTGCCAGCAGTTTTGGACTAGCGGCTTATAATGAGCAGTTCTTC. Protein: CASSFGLAAYNEQFF.

The chain uses TRBV5-1 and TRBJ1-5; D is uncertain. The CDR3 runs to 15 residues. The ends were cut back, 0 bases at V and 0 bases at J, with 7 bases in the middle. Germline V lookup: CDR1 SGHRS, CDR2 YFSETQ. CDR3: CASSLDPGSNQPQHF. The CDR3 DNA reads as TGCGCCAGCAGCTTGGACCCAGGTAGCAATCAGCCCCAGCATTTT.

This chain joins TRBV30 and TRBJ2-4; 8 nucleotides match TRBD1. The V gene's germline CDR1 is GTSNPN and CDR2 SVGIG (reference sequence). V lost 2 bases to trimming and J lost 3 bases; unmatched junction nucleotides: 3. The CDR3 is 14 residues long. The CDR3 loop reads CAWSQQGGKNIQYF. As DNA, the CDR3 is TGTGCCTGGAGTCAACAGGGGGGCAAAAACATTCAGTACTTC. Full variable domain (remainder filled in from reference TRBV30 and TRBJ2-4): SQTIHQWPATLVQPVGSPLSLECTVEGTSNPNLYWYRQAAGRGLQLLFYSVGIGQISSEVPQNLSASRPQDRQFILSSKKLLLSDSGFYLCAWSQQGGKNIQYFGAGTRLSVL.